Below are 5 T cell receptor beta chains sequenced from a single sample in a study of T-cell memory formation after mild COVID-19. TCRdb re-derived calls from the 5' RACE reads in MiXCR, one entry per CDR3 protein. The sample has about 110,000 distinct CDR3 sequences, 15% to 20% seen once. Specimen: PBMCs or a T cell subset sorted from them (not recorded which). The receptor set was obtained from a man aged 18 to 30 who had mild COVID-19 (a few samples of this study predate the infection). Cell type and time point are not known.

The rearrangement links TRBV19 to TRBJ1-4; D is possibly TRBD1 (5 bases). Germline-derived CDR1 and CDR2 are LNHDA and SQIVND (reference sequence). This CDR3 spans 13 amino acids. Trimming cost V 7 bases and J 14 bases, with 20 bases left between them. The DNA of the CDR3 is TGTGCCAGTACCCCTCTGGGCAGGGAGCACCTGTTTTTT. Protein: CASTPLGREHLFF.

This rearrangement joins TRBV7-2 to TRBJ2-4; 7 bases are shared with TRBD1. The CDR3 contains 17 residues. Trimming took 4 bases from V and 0 from J; bases not matched to a gene: 9. Germline loops: CDR1 SGHTA, CDR2 FQGNSA. The CDR3 nucleotides are TGTGCCAGCAGCTCCTTGACAGGGTCACTAGCCAAAAACATTCAGTACTTC. Translation: CASSSLTGSLAKNIQYF.

V and J are TRBV7-9 and TRBJ2-6, with D possibly called TRBD1 or TRBD2 (6 bases each). Germline V gene lookup returns CDR1 SEHNR and CDR2 FQNEAQ (reference sequence). There are 11 residues in the CDR3. The ends were cut back, 5 bases at V and 13 bases at J, with 9 bases in the middle. The CDR3 DNA reads TGTGCCAGCAGCATAGGGGGGGTCCTGACTTTC. Translating it yields CASSIGGVLTF.

The CDR3 nucleotides read TGCGCCAGCAGCCAGACGGACAGGGCTGGAAACACCATATATTTT. Translated: CASSQTDRAGNTIYF. The chain couples TRBV4-3 to TRBJ1-3; TRBD1 matches at 8 bases. The CDR3 consists of 15 residues. V shed 3 bases, J shed 2 bases, and the junction held 3 bases outside the gene matches. From germline, CDR1 is LGHNA and CDR2 YSLEER.

This clonotype was recorded a few times. V is TRBV10-3 and J is TRBJ2-7; the D gene is possibly TRBD2 (6 bases). The CDR3 contains 11 residues. V lost 11 bases, J lost 3 bases, and 11 bases lay in between. Germline CDR1 and CDR2: ENHRY and SYGVKD. This CDR3 reads CARAGGYEQYF. As DNA, the CDR3 is TGTGCCCGGGCCGGGGGCTACGAGCAGTACTTC.